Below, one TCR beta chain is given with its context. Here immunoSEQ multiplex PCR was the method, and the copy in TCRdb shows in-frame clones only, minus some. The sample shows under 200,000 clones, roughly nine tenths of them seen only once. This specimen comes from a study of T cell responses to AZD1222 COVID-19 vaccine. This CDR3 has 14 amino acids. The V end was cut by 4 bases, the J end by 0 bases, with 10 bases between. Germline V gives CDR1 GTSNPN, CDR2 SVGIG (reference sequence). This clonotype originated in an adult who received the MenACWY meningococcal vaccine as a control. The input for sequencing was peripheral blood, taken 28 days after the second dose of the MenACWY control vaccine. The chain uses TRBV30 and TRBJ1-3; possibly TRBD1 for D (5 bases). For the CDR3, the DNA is TGTGCCTGGAATAGGGGTCACTCTGGAAACACCATATATTTT. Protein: CAWNRGHSGNTIYF. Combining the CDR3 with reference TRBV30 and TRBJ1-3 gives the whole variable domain SQTIHQWPATLVQPVGSPLSLECTVEGTSNPNLYWYRQAAGRGLQLLFYSVGIGQISSEVPQNLSASRPQDRQFILSSKKLLLSDSGFYLCAWNRGHSGNTIYFGEGSWLTVV.